This TCR beta chain is drawn from a study of T-cell reconstitution after alpha-beta-depleted transplantation in children. This clonotype was seen a few times. Unique molecular identifiers were incorporated during preparation of the TCRbeta library. Each CDR3 protein is one row after TCRdb ran MiXCR on the PCR reads. The sample has 350,000 to 450,000 distinct CDR3 sequences, roughly 20% seen once. The length of the CDR3 is 15 residues. The V gene lost 0 bases and the J gene lost 1 base, with 7 bases spanning the gap. The germline V gene encodes CDR1 SEHNR and CDR2 FQNEAQ (reference sequence). The sample in question was PBMCs from the stem cell graft donor, obtained from the stem cell graft. The TCR sequence derives from a human donor who donated a stem cell graft to a child with acute myeloid leukemia. The chain combines TRBV7-9 with TRBJ2-1; TRBD1 is a possible D gene (5 bases). The CDR3 coding sequence is TGTGCCAGCAGCTTAGCGCCAGGGTCCTACAATGAGCAGTTCTTC. Its protein product is CASSLAPGSYNEQFF.